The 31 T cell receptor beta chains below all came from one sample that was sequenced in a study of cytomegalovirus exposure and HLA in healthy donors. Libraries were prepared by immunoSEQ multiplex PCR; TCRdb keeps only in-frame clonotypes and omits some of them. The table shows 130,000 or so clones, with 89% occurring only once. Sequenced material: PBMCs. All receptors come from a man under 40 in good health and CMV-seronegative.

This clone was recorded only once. The CDR3 DNA is TGTGCCAGCAGTTATACCCAGGGGTCTAATCTCTTCCCGGGAAACACCATATATTTT. It codes for CASSYTQGSNLFPGNTIYF. The V call is TRBV7-9, the J call TRBJ1-3, with D perhaps TRBD1 (6 bases). CDR3 size: 19 residues. Germline lookup yields CDR1 SEHNR and CDR2 FQNEAQ (reference sequence). V lost 6 bases to trimming and J lost 4 bases, with 28 bases between them. Looking up the rest from reference TRBV7-9 and TRBJ1-3 gives the full variable domain: DTGVSQNPRHKITKRGQNVTFRCDPISEHNRLYWYRQTLGQGPEFLTYFQNEAQLEKSRLLSDRFSAERPKGSFSTLEIQRTEQGDSAMYLCASSYTQGSNLFPGNTIYFGEGSWLTVV.

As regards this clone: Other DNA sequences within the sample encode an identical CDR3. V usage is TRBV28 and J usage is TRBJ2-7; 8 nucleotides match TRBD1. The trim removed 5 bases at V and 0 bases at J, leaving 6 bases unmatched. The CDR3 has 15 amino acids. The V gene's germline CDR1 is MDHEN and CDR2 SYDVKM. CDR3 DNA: TGTGCCAGCAGTCCCCCCGGGACAGGCTCCTACGAGCAGTACTTC. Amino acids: CASSPPGTGSYEQYF. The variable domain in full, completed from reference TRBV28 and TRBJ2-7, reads DVKVTQSSRYLVKRTGEKVFLECVQDMDHENMFWYRQDPGLGLRLIYFSYDVKMKEKGDIPEGYSVSREKKERFSLILESASTNQTSMYLCASSPPGTGSYEQYFGPGTRLTVT.

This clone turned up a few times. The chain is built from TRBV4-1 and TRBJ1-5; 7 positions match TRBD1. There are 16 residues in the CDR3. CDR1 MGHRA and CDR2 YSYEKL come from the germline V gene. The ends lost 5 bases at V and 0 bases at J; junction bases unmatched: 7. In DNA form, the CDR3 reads TGCGCCAGCAGCTCCTATACAGGGGTTAGCAATCAGCCCCAGCATTTT. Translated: CASSSYTGVSNQPQHF.

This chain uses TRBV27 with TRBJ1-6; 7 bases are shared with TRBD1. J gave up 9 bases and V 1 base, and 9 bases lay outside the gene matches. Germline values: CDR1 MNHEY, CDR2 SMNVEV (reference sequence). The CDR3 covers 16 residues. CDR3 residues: CASSLYQGGGGSPLHF. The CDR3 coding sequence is TGTGCCAGCAGTTTATATCAGGGGGGAGGTGGTTCACCCCTCCACTTT.

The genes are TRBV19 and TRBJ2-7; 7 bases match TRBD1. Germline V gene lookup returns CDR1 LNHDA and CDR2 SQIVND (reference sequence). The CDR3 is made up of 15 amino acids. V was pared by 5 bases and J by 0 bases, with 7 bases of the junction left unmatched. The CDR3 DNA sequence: TGTGCCAGTAGTGCTATGACAGGGAGCTCCTACGAGCAGTACTTC. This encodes CASSAMTGSSYEQYF.

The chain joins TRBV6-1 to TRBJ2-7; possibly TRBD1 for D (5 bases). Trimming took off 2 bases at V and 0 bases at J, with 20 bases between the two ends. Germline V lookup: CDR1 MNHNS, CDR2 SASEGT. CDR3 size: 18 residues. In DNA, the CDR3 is TGTGCCAGCAGTGAACGACAGCACCGACTTACGAGCTCCTACGAGCAGTACTTC. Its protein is CASSERQHRLTSSYEQYF.

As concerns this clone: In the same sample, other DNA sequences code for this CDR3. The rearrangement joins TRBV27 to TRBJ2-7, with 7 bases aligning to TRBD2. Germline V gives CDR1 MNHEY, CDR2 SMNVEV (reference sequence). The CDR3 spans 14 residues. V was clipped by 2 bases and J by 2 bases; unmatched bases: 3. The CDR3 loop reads CASSLRGRAYEQYF. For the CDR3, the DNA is TGTGCCAGCAGTTTACGGGGGAGGGCCTACGAGCAGTACTTC.

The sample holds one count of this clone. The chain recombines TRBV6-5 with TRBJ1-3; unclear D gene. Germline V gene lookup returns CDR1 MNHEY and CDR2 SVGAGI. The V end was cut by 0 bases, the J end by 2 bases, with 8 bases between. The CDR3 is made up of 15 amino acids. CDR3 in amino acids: CASSYSEQTGNTIYF. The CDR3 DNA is TGTGCCAGCAGTTACTCGGAGCAGACTGGAAACACCATATATTTT.

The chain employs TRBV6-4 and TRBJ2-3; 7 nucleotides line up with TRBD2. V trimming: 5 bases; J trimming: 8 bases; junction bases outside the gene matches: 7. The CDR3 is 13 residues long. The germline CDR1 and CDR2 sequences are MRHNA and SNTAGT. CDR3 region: CASSTREAGTQYF. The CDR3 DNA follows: TGTGCCAGCAGTACCCGGGAGGCCGGTACGCAGTATTTT.

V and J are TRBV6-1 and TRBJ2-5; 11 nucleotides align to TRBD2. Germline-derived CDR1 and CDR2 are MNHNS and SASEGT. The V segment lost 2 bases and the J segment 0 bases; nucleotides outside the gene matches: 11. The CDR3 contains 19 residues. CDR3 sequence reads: CASSEFASGGHSYQETQYF. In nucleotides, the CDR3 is TGTGCCAGCAGTGAATTCGCTAGCGGGGGGCACTCATACCAAGAGACCCAGTACTTC.

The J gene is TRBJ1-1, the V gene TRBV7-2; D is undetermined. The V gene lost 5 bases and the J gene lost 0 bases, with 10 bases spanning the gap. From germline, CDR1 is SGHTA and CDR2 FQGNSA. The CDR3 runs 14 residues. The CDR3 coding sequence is TGTGCCAGCAGCCCCGGACTGATGAACACTGAAGCTTTCTTT. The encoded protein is CASSPGLMNTEAFF.

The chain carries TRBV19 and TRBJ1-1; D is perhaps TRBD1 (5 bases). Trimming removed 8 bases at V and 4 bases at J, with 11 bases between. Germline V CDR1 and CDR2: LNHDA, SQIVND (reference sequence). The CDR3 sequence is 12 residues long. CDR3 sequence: CASGGGFTEAFF. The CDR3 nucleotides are TGTGCCAGTGGCGGGGGTTTCACTGAAGCTTTCTTT.

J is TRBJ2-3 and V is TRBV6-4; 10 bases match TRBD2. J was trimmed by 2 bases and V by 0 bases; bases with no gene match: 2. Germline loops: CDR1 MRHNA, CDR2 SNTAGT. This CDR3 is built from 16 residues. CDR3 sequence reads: CASSDSSGGATDTQYF. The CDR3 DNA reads TGTGCCAGCAGTGACTCGAGCGGGGGGGCCACAGATACGCAGTATTTT.

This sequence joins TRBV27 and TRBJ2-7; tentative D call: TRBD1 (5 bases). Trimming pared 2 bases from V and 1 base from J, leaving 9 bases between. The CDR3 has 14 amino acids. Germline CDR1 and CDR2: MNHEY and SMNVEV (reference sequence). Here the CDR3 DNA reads TGTGCCAGCAGTTTACGATCAGGGTCCTACGAGCAGTACTTC. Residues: CASSLRSGSYEQYF.

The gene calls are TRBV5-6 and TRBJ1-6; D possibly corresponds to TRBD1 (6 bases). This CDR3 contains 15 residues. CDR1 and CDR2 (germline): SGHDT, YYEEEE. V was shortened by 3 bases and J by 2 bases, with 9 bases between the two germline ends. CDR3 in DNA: TGTGCCAGCAGCTACGACAGGCCCTATAATTCACCCCTCCACTTT. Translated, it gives CASSYDRPYNSPLHF.

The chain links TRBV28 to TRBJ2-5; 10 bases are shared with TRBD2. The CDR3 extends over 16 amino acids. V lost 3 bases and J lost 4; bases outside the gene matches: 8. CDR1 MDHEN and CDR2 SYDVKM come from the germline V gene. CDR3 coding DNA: TGTGCCAGCAGTTTTTTTAGCGGGGGGCTCCCAGAGACCCAGTACTTC. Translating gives CASSFFSGGLPETQYF.

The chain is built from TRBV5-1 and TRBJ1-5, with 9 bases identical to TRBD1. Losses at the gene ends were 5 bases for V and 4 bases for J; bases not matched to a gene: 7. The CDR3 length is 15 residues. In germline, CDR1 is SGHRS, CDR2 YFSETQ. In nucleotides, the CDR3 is TGCGCCAGCAGGGCCGGGACAGGGTCAAATCAGCCCCAGCATTTT. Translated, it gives CASRAGTGSNQPQHF.

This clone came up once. The CDR3 spells CASTARGQETQYF. CDR3 nucleotides: TGTGCCAGCACGGCACGGGGGCAAGAGACCCAGTACTTC. The gene calls are TRBV2 and TRBJ2-5, with TRBD2 as a possible D gene (6 bases). Germline CDR1 SNHLY, CDR2 FYNNEI. This CDR3 region has 13 residues. V shed 7 bases and J shed 2 bases, with 11 bases lying between them.

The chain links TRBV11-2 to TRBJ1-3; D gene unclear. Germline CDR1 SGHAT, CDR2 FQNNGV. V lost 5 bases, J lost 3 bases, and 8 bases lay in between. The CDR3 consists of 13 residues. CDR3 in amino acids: CASSPRNGNTIYF. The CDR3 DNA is TGTGCCAGCAGCCCGCGAAATGGAAACACCATATATTTT.

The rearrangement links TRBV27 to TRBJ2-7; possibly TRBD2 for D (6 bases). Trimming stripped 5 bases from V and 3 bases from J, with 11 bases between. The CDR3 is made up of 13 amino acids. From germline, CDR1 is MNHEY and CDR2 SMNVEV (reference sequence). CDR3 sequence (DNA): TGTGCCAGCAGTGGGGGACTGCGCTACGAGCAGTACTTC. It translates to CASSGGLRYEQYF.

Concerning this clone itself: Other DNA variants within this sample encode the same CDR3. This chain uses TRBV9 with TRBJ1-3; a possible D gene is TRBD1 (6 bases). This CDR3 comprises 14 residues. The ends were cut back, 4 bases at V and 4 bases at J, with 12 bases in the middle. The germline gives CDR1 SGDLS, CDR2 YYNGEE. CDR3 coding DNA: TGTGCCAGCAGCCCCGGGGGGGCCGGAAACACCATATATTTT. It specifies CASSPGGAGNTIYF.

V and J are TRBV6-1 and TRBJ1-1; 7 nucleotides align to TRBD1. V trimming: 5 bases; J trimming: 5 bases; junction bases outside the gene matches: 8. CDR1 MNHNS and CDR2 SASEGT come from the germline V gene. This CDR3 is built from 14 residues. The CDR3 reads CASSKTGALTEAFF. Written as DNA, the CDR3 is TGTGCCAGCAGTAAAACAGGGGCCTTGACTGAAGCTTTCTTT.

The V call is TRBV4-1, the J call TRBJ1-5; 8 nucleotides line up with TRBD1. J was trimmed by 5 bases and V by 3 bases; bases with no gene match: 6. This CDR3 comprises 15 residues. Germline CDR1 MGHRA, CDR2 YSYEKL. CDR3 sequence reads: CASSQQGAVDQPQHF. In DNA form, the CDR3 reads TGCGCCAGCAGCCAGCAGGGGGCGGTGGATCAGCCCCAGCATTTT.

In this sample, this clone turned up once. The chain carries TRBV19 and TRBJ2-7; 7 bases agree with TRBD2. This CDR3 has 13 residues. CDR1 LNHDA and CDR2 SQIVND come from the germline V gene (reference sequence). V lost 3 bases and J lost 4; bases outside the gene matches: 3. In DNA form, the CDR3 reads TGTGCCAGTAGTATGGGGGAGGGATACGAGCAGTACTTC. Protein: CASSMGEGYEQYF.

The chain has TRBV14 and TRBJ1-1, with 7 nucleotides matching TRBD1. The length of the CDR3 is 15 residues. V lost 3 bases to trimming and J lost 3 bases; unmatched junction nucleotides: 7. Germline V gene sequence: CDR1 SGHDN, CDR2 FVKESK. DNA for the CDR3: TGTGCCAGCAGCCATACACCAGGGGGGTACACTGAAGCTTTCTTT. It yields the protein CASSHTPGGYTEAFF.

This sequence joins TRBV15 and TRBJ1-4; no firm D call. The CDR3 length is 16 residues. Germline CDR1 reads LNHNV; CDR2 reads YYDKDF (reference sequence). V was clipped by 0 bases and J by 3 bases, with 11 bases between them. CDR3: CATSRDQGGPNEKLFF. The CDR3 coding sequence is TGTGCCACCAGCAGAGATCAAGGAGGTCCTAATGAAAAACTGTTTTTT.

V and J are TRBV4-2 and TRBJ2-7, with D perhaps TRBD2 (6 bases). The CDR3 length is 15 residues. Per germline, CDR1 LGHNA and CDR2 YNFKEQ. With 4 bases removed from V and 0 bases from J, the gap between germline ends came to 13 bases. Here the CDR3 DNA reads TGTGCCAGCAGCCTAACGGAGGGAAACTCCTACGAGCAGTACTTC. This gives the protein CASSLTEGNSYEQYF.

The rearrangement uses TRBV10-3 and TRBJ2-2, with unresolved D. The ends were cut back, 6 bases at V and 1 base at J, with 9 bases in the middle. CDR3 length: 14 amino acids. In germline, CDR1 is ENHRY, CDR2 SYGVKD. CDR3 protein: CAISMTGNTGELFF. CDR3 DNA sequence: TGTGCCATCAGCATGACGGGGAACACCGGGGAGCTGTTTTTT.

The CDR3 protein is CASSFLWGGQGDQPQHF. The CDR3 region has the DNA TGTGCCAGCAGTTTTCTCTGGGGTGGACAGGGTGATCAGCCCCAGCATTTT. This rearrangement joins TRBV27 to TRBJ1-5; 8 bases are a match to TRBD1. Germline assignment: CDR1 MNHEY and CDR2 SMNVEV (reference sequence). After removal of 3 bases from V and 5 bases from J, the junction contained 12 bases not matched to a gene. The CDR3 runs to 17 residues.

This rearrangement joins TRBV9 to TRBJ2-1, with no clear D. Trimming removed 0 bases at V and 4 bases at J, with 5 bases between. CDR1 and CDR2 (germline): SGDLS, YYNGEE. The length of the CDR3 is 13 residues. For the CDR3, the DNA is TGTGCCAGCAGCGTAGTGGAGTACAATGAGCAGTTCTTC. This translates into CASSVVEYNEQFF. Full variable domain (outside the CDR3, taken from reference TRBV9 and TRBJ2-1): DSGVTQTPKHLITATGQRVTLRCSPRSGDLSVYWYQQSLDQGLQFLIQYYNGEERAKGNILERFSAQQFPDLHSELNLSSLELGDSALYFCASSVVEYNEQFFGPGTRLTVL.

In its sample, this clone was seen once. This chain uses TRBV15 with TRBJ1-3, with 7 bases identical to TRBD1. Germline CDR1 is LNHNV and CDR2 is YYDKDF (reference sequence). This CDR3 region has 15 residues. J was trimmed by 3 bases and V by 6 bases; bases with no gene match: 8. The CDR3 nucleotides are TGTGCCACCAGTCCCTGGACAGGATATGGAAACACCATATATTTT. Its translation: CATSPWTGYGNTIYF.